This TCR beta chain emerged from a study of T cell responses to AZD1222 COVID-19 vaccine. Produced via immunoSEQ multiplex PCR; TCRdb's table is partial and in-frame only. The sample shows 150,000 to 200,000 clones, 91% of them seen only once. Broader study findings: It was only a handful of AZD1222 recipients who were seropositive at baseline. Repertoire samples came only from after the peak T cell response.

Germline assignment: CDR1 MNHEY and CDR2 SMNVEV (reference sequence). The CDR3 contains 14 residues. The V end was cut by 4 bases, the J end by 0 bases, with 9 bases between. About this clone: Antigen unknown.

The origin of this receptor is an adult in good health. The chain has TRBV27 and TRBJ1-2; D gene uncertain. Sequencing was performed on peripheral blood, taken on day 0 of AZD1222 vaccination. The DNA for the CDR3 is TGTGCCAGCAGTTCCCTAACAGCTAACTATGGCTACACCTTC. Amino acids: CASSSLTANYGYTF.